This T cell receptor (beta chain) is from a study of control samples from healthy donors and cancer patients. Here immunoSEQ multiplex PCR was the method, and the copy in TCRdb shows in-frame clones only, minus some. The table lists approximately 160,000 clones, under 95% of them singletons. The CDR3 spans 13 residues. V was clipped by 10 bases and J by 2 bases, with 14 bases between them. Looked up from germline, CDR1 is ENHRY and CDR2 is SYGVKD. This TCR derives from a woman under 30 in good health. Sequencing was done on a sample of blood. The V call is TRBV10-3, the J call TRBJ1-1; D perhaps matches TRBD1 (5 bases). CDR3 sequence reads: CATRGAANTEAFF. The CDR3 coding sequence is TGTGCCACCCGCGGGGCGGCCAACACTGAAGCTTTCTTT.